This T cell receptor beta chain is from a study of T cell responses to AZD1222 COVID-19 vaccine. Study-wide results and limits: Repertoire samples came only from after the peak T cell response. Females outnumbered males among donors, who were mostly white British; clonal diversity was possibly underestimated. Spike-specific TCR breadth and depth were elevated following two AZD1222 doses.

TCRdb keeps only in-frame clones here, not all; method: immunoSEQ multiplex PCR. Of around 140,000 clones listed, approximately 85% are singletons. Comments on this clone: The antigen is not known.

Specimen: peripheral blood, collected 28 days after the second dose of the MenACWY control vaccine. This receptor was obtained from an adult who received the MenACWY meningococcal vaccine as a control.

The CDR3 here is CASRQQGQFRKQFF. CDR3 coding DNA: TGTGCCAGCAGGCAACAGGGCCAGTTTAGGAAGCAGTTCTTC. The chain joins TRBV25-1 to TRBJ2-1, with D perhaps matching TRBD1 (6 bases). The V end lost 6 bases, the J end lost 11 bases, and 20 bases lay between the germline ends. The CDR3 totals 14 residues. Germline CDR1 is MGHDK and CDR2 is SYGVNS.